The rows below give T cell receptor beta chains drawn from one sample of a study of cytomegalovirus exposure and HLA in healthy donors. Produced via immunoSEQ multiplex PCR; TCRdb's table is partial and in-frame only. The sample carries about 160,000 clones, approximately 96% recorded once. The sequenced sample consisted of PBMCs. The receptors shown here come from a woman between 18 and 29 years old in good health and CMV-seronegative. Each CDR3 is given with its conserved first and last residue. D genes are given only for firm matches.

D gene	V gene	J gene	CDR3 protein
NA	TRBV9	TRBJ1-3	CASSGDRYSGNTIYF
NA	TRBV6-5	TRBJ1-3	CASSYSSTENTIYF
NA	TRBV12-5	TRBJ2-3	CASGAGADTQYF
TRBD2	TRBV4-1	TRBJ2-7	CASSQGRGAYEQYF
NA	TRBV7-9	TRBJ1-2	CASSSTGYGYTF
NA	TRBV5-6	TRBJ2-1	CASSYGTIAPGVQFF
NA	TRBV29-1	TRBJ2-3	CSVEGILAGHSTDTQYF
TRBD1	TRBV27	TRBJ2-7	CASSFQTGGYEQYF
NA	TRBV7-6	TRBJ1-6	CASSVGQRNSPLHF
TRBD1	TRBV29-1	TRBJ2-7	CSVSKPGQGSYEQYF